Reported below is one TCR beta chain. No antigen is known for it. This sample was included in a study of cytomegalovirus exposure and HLA in healthy donors. Study overall: Prior work identified around 120 million unique TCR beta sequences in roughly 180 million T cells.

Notes on the study in general: The study reported that TCR beta sequences accurately predicted HLA-A and HLA-B alleles in most subjects. Earlier analysis looked at TCR beta V segments, and most were productive about 87% or about 30% of the time. Another analysis was done later, and it associated 17,000 or so TCR beta sequences with HLA alleles at 0.05 false discovery rate.

PCR used 60 Vbeta primers and 13 Jbeta primers. Libraries were prepared by immunoSEQ multiplex PCR; TCRdb keeps only in-frame clonotypes and omits some of them. The table has about 150,000 clones, over 75% seen once. The CDR3 has 15 residues. Trimming stripped 4 bases from V and 7 bases from J, with 20 bases between. Germline V gene data show CDR1 as SGHNT and CDR2 as YYREEE (reference sequence). The chain has TRBV5-4 and TRBJ1-1; D not resolved. The sample taken for sequencing was PBMCs. This clonotype was obtained from a male donor in good health and CMV-seronegative. This CDR3 reads CASSNFGSYFFEAFF. CDR3 nucleotides: TGTGCCAGCAGCAACTTCGGTTCCTACTTCTTTGAAGCTTTCTTT.